This T cell receptor beta chain was sequenced during a study of T cell responses to AZD1222 COVID-19 vaccine. Study-level background: Recipients boosted at about 4 weeks or about 12 weeks are pooled. General study findings and limits: Baseline seropositivity occurred in only 5 to 7 AZD1222 recipients.

Assay used: immunoSEQ multiplex PCR; TCRdb lists only in-frame clones, some missing. The profile shows fewer than 120,000 clones, roughly 90% of them singletons. Worth noting for this clone: Its cognate antigen is unknown.

V shed 3 bases, J shed 12 bases, and the junction held 10 bases outside the gene matches. The CDR3 extends over 13 amino acids. Germline CDR1 and CDR2: MNHNS and SASEGT. The material sequenced was peripheral blood, taken on day 0 of AZD1222 vaccination. This TCR was recovered from an adult in good health. The chain couples TRBV6-1 to TRBJ2-7; 8 positions agree with TRBD1. The chain's CDR3 is CASSEAGDRRSYF. CDR3 coding DNA: TGTGCCAGCAGTGAGGCTGGGGACAGGAGGTCGTACTTC.